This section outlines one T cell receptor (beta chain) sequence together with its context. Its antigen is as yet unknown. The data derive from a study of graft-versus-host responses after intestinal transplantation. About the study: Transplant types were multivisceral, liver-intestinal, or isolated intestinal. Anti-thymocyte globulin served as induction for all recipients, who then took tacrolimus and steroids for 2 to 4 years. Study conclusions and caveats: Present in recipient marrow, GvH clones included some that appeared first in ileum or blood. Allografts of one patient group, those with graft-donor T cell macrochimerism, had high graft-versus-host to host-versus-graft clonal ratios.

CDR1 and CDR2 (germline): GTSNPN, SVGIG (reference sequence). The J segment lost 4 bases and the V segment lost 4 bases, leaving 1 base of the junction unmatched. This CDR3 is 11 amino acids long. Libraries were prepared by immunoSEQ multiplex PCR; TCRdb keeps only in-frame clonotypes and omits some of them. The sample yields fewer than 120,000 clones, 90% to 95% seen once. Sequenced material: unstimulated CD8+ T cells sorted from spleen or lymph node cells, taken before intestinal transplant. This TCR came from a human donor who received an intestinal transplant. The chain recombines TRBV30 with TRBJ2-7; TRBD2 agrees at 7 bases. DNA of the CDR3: TGTGCCTGGACGGGGGGATACGAGCAGTACTTC. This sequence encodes CAWTGGYEQYF.